The sequence of this TCR beta chain was determined in a study of T cell changes during pregnancy in multiple sclerosis. Produced via immunoSEQ multiplex PCR; TCRdb's table is partial and in-frame only. Among tens of thousands of clones listed, 80% to 95% were seen once. The source material was peripheral blood, sampled in the first trimester of pregnancy. The TCR originated in a female donor with multiple sclerosis, enrolled in a pregnancy study.

DNA of the CDR3: TGCGCCAGCAGCTTGGAGACACCTACAGATACGCAGTATTTT. It is translated as CASSLETPTDTQYF. The chain has TRBV5-1 and TRBJ2-3; unclear D gene. Germline assignment: CDR1 SGHRS and CDR2 YFSETQ. V was shortened by 0 bases and J by 3 bases, with 8 bases between the two germline ends. This CDR3 contains 14 residues.